This section outlines one T cell receptor beta chain sequence together with its context. The antigen is unknown. The data stem from a study of blood T cells in healthy people across ages. For the second PCR, which ran for about 6 to 11 cycles, a sample-barcoded 5' primer and a J-beta primer mix were used. TCRdb fed the 5' RACE reads into MiXCR, producing one record per CDR3 protein. This table holds roughly 700,000 distinct CDR3 sequences, about 52% found once. Germline assignment: CDR1 MNHEY and CDR2 SVGAGI. V trimming: 8 bases; J trimming: 3 bases; junction bases outside the gene matches: 10. This CDR3 spans 15 amino acids. Findings and limits, study-wide: Both naive CD4+ cell counts and diversity were greater in long-lived donors than in aged donors.

The J gene is TRBJ1-5, the V gene TRBV6-5; 7 bases are shared with TRBD1. The source material was blood. The TCR sequence derives from a woman aged 60-75 years in good health. This CDR3 is CASGDPGTANQPQHF. The CDR3, as DNA: TGTGCCAGCGGGGACCCCGGGACAGCCAATCAGCCCCAGCATTTT.